The rows below give T cell receptor beta chains drawn from one sample of a study of T cell repertoires in cytomegalovirus infection. TCRdb re-derived calls from the reads in MiXCR, one entry per CDR3 protein. The profile shows 700,000 to 950,000 distinct CDR3 sequences, about 30% of them singletons. These receptors have no known antigen. Specimen: cultured CD8+ T cells from PBMCs, collected from culture after CMV antigen stimulation. The receptors originated from a human donor in good health (CMV status not recorded). Some clones in this sample may be carry-over from other donors' samples. The conserved cysteine and the conserved F or W are not part of the CDR3 here. The size of a clone is reported for some rows only, either as once, few or many, or as a class for expanded clones.

TRBJ2-7 | - | TRBV10-2 | ASSEFLGQGYYEQY
TRBJ2-7 | - | TRBV7-9 | ASSFALGAVSYEQY
TRBJ2-1 | - | TRBV7-9 | ASSSNPGTSLDNEQF
TRBJ1-2 | - | TRBV6-1 | ASSKPGQGNYGYT
TRBJ2-5 | - | TRBV7-9 | ASNQDGGLAAQETQY
TRBJ2-1 | - | TRBV7-2 | ASKSGGASANEQF
TRBJ1-1 | - | TRBV12-3/TRBV12-4 | ASTPPDTEAF
TRBJ1-1 | - | TRBV4-1 | ASSQQDVTEAF
TRBJ1-5 | - | TRBV19 | ASSITGGINQPQH
TRBJ1-6 | - | TRBV7-2 | ASSGDKVDTSPLH
TRBJ2-1 | - | TRBV6-1 | ASSKRDISRDEQF
TRBJ1-6 | - | TRBV2 | ASGETGEGDNSPLH
TRBJ2-2 | - | TRBV27 | ASSPSFGVWELF
TRBJ2-1 | many | TRBV20-1 | SATPVEGTLPEQF
TRBJ2-2 | few | TRBV11-2 | ASSFWTRNTGELF
TRBJ2-2 | - | TRBV6-8 | ASSPPGHCTGELF
TRBJ2-1 | few | TRBV6-1 | ASSERVAGPNEQF
TRBJ2-5 | - | TRBV14 | ASSQDGHPMETQY
TRBJ2-2 | once | TRBV6-2/TRBV6-3 | ASSYGGLSGELF
TRBJ2-6 | - | TRBV7-1 | ANSLASGGANVLT
TRBJ2-1 | - | TRBV27 | ASRFGTVFNEQF
TRBJ1-5 | many | TRBV7-2 | ASSFRQGEYSNQPQH